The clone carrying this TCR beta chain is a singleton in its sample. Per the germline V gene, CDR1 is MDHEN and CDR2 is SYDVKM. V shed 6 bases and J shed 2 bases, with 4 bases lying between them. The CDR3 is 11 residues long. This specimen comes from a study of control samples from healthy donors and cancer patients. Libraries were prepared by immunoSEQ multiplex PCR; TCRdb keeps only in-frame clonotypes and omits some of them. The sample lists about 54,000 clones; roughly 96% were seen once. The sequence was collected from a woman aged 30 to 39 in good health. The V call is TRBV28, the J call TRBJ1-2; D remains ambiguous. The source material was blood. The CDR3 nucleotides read TGTGCCAGCAGCCACAACTATGGCTACACCTTC. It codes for CASSHNYGYTF.